This TCR beta chain comes out of a study of CD8+ T cells in alopecia areata. Treatment in this sample: oral pan-JAK inhibitor, 5-10 mg twice daily. Following extraction, RNA underwent reverse transcription to cDNA, which served as the sequencing template. The assay was immunoSEQ multiplex PCR, and TCRdb's table has in-frame clones only and misses some. Seen here are about 39,000 clones, less than 70% observed once, and the top ten hold over 20%. The V gene's germline CDR1 is MNHNY and CDR2 SVGAGI (reference sequence). This CDR3 comprises 15 residues. Study-wide findings and caveats: In blood and scalp, many expanded lesional clones persisted during tofacitinib. Alopecia totalis/universalis scalp especially showed more expanded CD8+ clones than normal scalp.

Turning to this clone: The antigen remains undetermined. One junction end does not reproduce the germline sequence, and a read error may be involved.

Sequenced material: CD8+ T cells sorted from blood, taken at week 4, from a patient treated with tofacitinib. J is TRBJ1-6 and V is TRBV6-6; D is ambiguous. The sequence was obtained from a human donor with alopecia areata. CDR3 sequence reads: CASGYTDGENSPLHF. Here the CDR3 DNA reads TGTGCCAGCGGTTACACAGACGGAGAGAATTCACCCCTCCACTTT.